What follows is one T cell receptor (beta chain) and its context. These data are taken from a study of T cells in Graves' hyperthyroidism and ophthalmopathy. Looked up from germline, CDR1 is SQVTM and CDR2 is ANQGSEA. Trimming pared 1 base from V and 2 bases from J, leaving 7 bases between. This CDR3 has 13 amino acids. TCR beta CDR3 region amplification was performed from RNA transcripts. TCR CDR3 regions were first amplified by RT-PCR with HTBI primers. TCRdb re-called the multiplex PCR reads with MiXCR, one entry per CDR3 protein. The table shows over 250,000 distinct CDR3 sequences, with 22% occurring only once.

The TCR originated in a man aged 30-40 years with Graves' ophthalmopathy. The chain carries TRBV29-1 and TRBJ2-3; D gene unclear. Material for sequencing was blood. The CDR3 loop reads CSVEGRFTDTQYF. The DNA for the CDR3 is TGCAGCGTTGAAGGAAGATTCACAGATACGCAGTATTTT.